This T cell receptor beta chain emerged from a study of blood T cells in healthy people across ages (dated by TCRdb to between 2015 and 2017). Turning to the overall study: In model experiments, roughly one uniquely barcoded TCR beta cDNA molecule per two T cells was captured by template switching. The study measured age-related changes in TCR beta repertoire diversity using deep sequencing normalized with unique cDNA molecular identifiers. Donors were grouped into four age groups: young (average approximately 15 years), middle-aged (around 39), aged (around 60) and long-lived (approximately 81). To avoid experimental bias, donors of different ages were spread randomly across the sequencing lanes. Using the same blood draw, the study looked at two additional independent replicas of 1 million unique cDNA reads for two donors, one aged 18 to 29 and the other aged 80 or older. Beyond this particular receptor, the publication reports: Observed TCR beta diversity correlated strongly with the percentage of naive T cells measured by flow cytometry. The CMV infection status of donors was not known, potentially confounding age-related changes in expanded clonotypes. Observed TCR beta diversity per million T cells fell roughly linearly with age, and a significant reduction was already apparent by age approximately 41. Estimates of total diversity based on one million sequenced T cells were regarded as lower bounds and as underestimates. The long-lived group showed more naive CD4+ T cells, fewer expanded clones and increased TCR diversity than the aged group, suggesting age selection. Bulk unsorted PBMC profiling prevented conclusive comparison of naive and antigen-experienced compartments.

This clonotype was seen a handful of times. The clone's antigen remains unknown. No base quality values were provided; no much bigger clone lies one nucleotide off. Systemically healthy Caucasian individuals from Russia, over 30 in total and aged roughly 6 to 100 years, were included as donors. Ten milliliters of peripheral blood were drawn from each donor into EDTA-treated Vacutainer tubes. Ficoll-Paque density-gradient centrifugation was used to isolate PBMCs, with at least 6.5 million per sample. Trizol reagent was used to extract total RNA from PBMCs, with at least 5 micrograms per sample. The percentages of naive CD45RAhigh/CD27high T cells were determined by flow cytometry on a PBMC aliquot from every donor. The cysteine opens and the phenylalanine closes a CDR3 of 13 amino acids. Just the 39-base CDR3 DNA is kept, in frame starting at base 1. V gives up 6 bases and J gives up 8 bases, and the segment between their germline ends measures 18 bases. CDR1 and CDR2 (DFQATT, SNEGSKA) derive from the germline V gene (reference sequence).

Library preparation used 5' RACE. A second PCR of 7 to 11 cycles was performed with a sample-barcoded 5' primer and a J-beta primer mix. A unique molecular identifier was introduced onto each TCR beta cDNA molecule by a template-switch 5' adaptor carrying 12 random nucleotides. Each sample yielded at least 2.5 million CDR3-containing paired-end reads. All of the RNA was converted into first-strand cDNA using the Mint cDNA synthesis kit, with a TRBC-specific oligonucleotide serving as the primer. All cDNA was treated with uracil-DNA glycosylase and then went through a first 18-cycle PCR with the universal primers M1SS and BC2_uni_R. The source study handled its data this way. Normalization of each sample was performed by random selection of 1 million high-quality reads, each carrying a distinct molecular identifier. Reads with shared molecular identifiers were discarded instead of being binned into consensus sequences. CDR3 identification, clonotype clustering and error correction used MiTCR with a Q25 quality threshold and the strictest error-elimination algorithm. A nonparametric unseen species model with Euler transformation was used to estimate lower-bound total TCR beta diversity. TCRdb itself trimmed the public reads at Q25 with fastp, ran MiXCR and retained productive beta chains. CDR3 protein duplicates are merged, each entry listing the most common genes and DNA. The V and J calls were not made by the authors but by TCRdb's processing. The sample data list approximately 2,000,000 distinct CDR3 sequences, and more than 35% of these were observed just once. Under 30% of the sample goes to the ten largest clones.

The sequencing input was blood. This receptor was obtained from a human donor in good health. The rearranged chain carries TRBV20-1 and TRBJ2-3, with the D gene call left open. The DNA sequence is as follows: TGCAGTGCCAGTAGGCCCGGGTCGAGTACGCAGTATTTT. This gives the protein CSASRPGSSTQYF.